This entry lists 20 T cell receptor beta chains sequenced from one sample in a study of blood T cell repertoires in COVID-19. The protocol was immunoSEQ multiplex PCR, while the TCRdb copy is restricted to in-frame clones and leaves out a portion. The table lists roughly 200,000 clones, about 90% of them singletons. The sample consisted of PBMCs or T cells enriched from blood (not recorded which). The receptors derive from a woman aged 30 to 39 who had recovered from COVID-19.

On this clone: Other nucleotide sequences in the sample specify the same CDR3. The CDR3 DNA is TGTGCCAGCAGTTCCCGAGAGGAGACCCAGTACTTC. Residues: CASSSREETQYF. This rearrangement joins TRBV27 to TRBJ2-5; no definite D call. The CDR3 is 12 residues long. Trimming took off 4 bases at V and 5 bases at J, with 8 bases between the two ends. CDR1 is MNHEY, CDR2 SMNVEV, per germline (reference sequence).

The V and J genes are TRBV4-3 and TRBJ2-1; D is possibly TRBD2 (5 bases). This CDR3 is 16 amino acids long. The germline V gene has CDR1 LGHNA and CDR2 YSLEER. Trimming stripped 0 bases from V and 13 bases from J, with 22 bases between. CDR3 protein: CASSQDRFRDEGNQFF. The CDR3 nucleotides are TGCGCCAGCAGCCAAGACCGATTTAGGGATGAGGGTAATCAGTTCTTC.

The V and J genes are TRBV19 and TRBJ1-5; TRBD1 is a possible D gene (6 bases). The CDR3 runs to 17 residues. Germline V gives CDR1 LNHDA, CDR2 SQIVND (reference sequence). Trimming left V 7 bases short and J 0 bases short, with 19 bases between. CDR3 nucleotides: TGTGCCAGTACCCCTGACCTCCAGGGGAATAGCAATCAGCCCCAGCATTTT. It codes for CASTPDLQGNSNQPQHF.

CDR3 residues: CASSQDSLTGNSYNEQFF. The DNA of the CDR3 is TGTGCCAGCAGCCAAGATTCCCTAACAGGGAACTCTTACAATGAGCAGTTCTTC. The chain uses TRBV3-1 (or the pseudogene TRBV3-2) and TRBJ2-1; tentatively, D is TRBD1 (6 bases). The length of the CDR3 is 18 residues. V was trimmed by 0 bases and J by 4 bases, leaving 19 bases between them. Germline CDR1 and CDR2: LGHDT and YNNKEL (reference sequence).

The genes are TRBV14 and TRBJ1-6; no definite D call. The CDR3 has 15 residues. Trimming pared 1 base from V and 7 bases from J, leaving 11 bases between. Germline CDR1 and CDR2: SGHDN and FVKESK. The CDR3 protein is CASSQGKRGNSPLHF. CDR3 bases: TGTGCCAGCAGCCAAGGAAAGAGAGGAAATTCACCCCTCCACTTT.

This chain connects TRBV2 to TRBJ1-2, with D maybe TRBD1 (5 bases). Germline CDR1 reads SNHLY; CDR2 reads FYNNEI. The CDR3 runs 12 residues. V was pared by 6 bases and J by 7 bases, with 12 bases between. As DNA, the CDR3 is TGTGCCAGCAGGCCCCAGGGACTTGGCTACACCTTC. Translation gives CASRPQGLGYTF.

V usage is TRBV7-9 and J usage is TRBJ1-3; D is perhaps TRBD1 (5 bases). Trimming took off 4 bases at V and 0 bases at J, with 13 bases between the two ends. The CDR3 runs to 16 residues. Germline V gives CDR1 SEHNR, CDR2 FQNEAQ (reference sequence). The CDR3 sequence is CASSSRQFFSGNTIYF. The CDR3 region has the DNA TGTGCCAGCAGCTCAAGACAGTTTTTCTCTGGAAACACCATATATTTT.

V usage is TRBV19 and J usage is TRBJ1-2, with TRBD1 matching 7 bases. The ends lost 3 bases at V and 3 bases at J; junction bases unmatched: 4. The germline CDR1 and CDR2 sequences are LNHDA and SQIVND (reference sequence). The CDR3 is 14 residues long. CDR3 DNA: TGTGCCAGTAGTATGACCGGGACAGACTATGGCTACACCTTC. As protein: CASSMTGTDYGYTF.

This rearrangement joins TRBV29-1 to TRBJ1-2; TRBD1 matches 8 bases. CDR1 and CDR2 (germline): SQVTM, ANQGSEA. The junction had 7 bases not matched to a gene; V was cut back by 6 bases and J by 4 bases. The CDR3 covers 13 residues. The CDR3 is CSVLDGQGYGYTF. The CDR3 DNA is TGCAGCGTACTGGATGGACAGGGCTATGGCTACACCTTC.

The chain uses TRBV5-5 and TRBJ2-1; D is unresolved. The germline CDR1 and CDR2 sequences are SGHKS and YYEKEE (reference sequence). CDR3 length equals 12 residues. The V gene lost 4 bases and the J gene lost 9 bases, with 11 bases spanning the gap. CDR3 in amino acids: CASSALSVEQFF. DNA for the CDR3: TGTGCCAGCAGCGCATTATCGGTTGAGCAGTTCTTC.

The V call is TRBV3-1 (or the pseudogene TRBV3-2), the J call TRBJ2-1; the match to TRBD1 covers 9 bases. CDR1 is LGHDT, CDR2 YNNKEL, per germline (reference sequence). V gave up 0 bases and J gave up 6 bases; unmatched junction bases: 6. The CDR3 spans 16 residues. The CDR3, as DNA: TGTGCCAGCAGCCAAGATAGCGGACAGGGGAGCAATGAGCAGTTCTTC. Amino acid sequence: CASSQDSGQGSNEQFF.

The chain has TRBV30 and TRBJ1-5; the match to TRBD1 covers 8 bases. Trimming removed 2 bases from V and 2 bases from J; junction bases left unmatched: 5. The germline gives CDR1 GTSNPN, CDR2 SVGIG (reference sequence). This CDR3 has 15 amino acids. CDR3 loop: CAWSLGQVRNQPQHF. The CDR3 nucleotides read TGTGCCTGGAGTTTGGGACAGGTGCGCAATCAGCCCCAGCATTTT.

This chain links TRBV6-5 with TRBJ2-7, with 7 bases aligning to TRBD1. The germline V gene has CDR1 MNHEY and CDR2 SVGAGI. V shed 7 bases and J 0 bases; nucleotides not matched to a gene: 6. The CDR3 has 14 residues. As DNA, the CDR3 is TGTGCCAGCACCCCGGACAGGAGCTCCTACGAGCAGTACTTC. Translated: CASTPDRSSYEQYF.

This clone appeared a single time. This rearrangement joins TRBV5-1 to TRBJ2-1; TRBD2 aligns across 10 bases. Germline lookup yields CDR1 SGHRS and CDR2 YFSETQ. The CDR3 is 15 amino acids. The V and J ends lost 2 bases and 7 bases, in that order; junction bases with no gene match: 6. The CDR3 sequence: CASSLAGGQLNEQFF. CDR3 DNA sequence: TGCGCCAGCAGCTTAGCGGGGGGGCAATTAAATGAGCAGTTCTTC. Together with reference TRBV5-1 and TRBJ2-1, the CDR3 gives the full variable domain: KAGVTQTPRYLIKTRGQQVTLSCSPISGHRSVSWYQQTPGQGLQFLFEYFSETQRNKGNFPGRFSGRQFSNSRSEMNVSTLELGDSALYLCASSLAGGQLNEQFFGPGTRLTVL.

The genes are TRBV9 and TRBJ1-1; tentatively, D is TRBD1 (5 bases). The CDR3 has 13 residues. Trimming took 4 bases from V and 12 from J, leaving 19 bases between them. Per germline, CDR1 SGDLS and CDR2 YYNGEE. The CDR3 nucleotides read TGTGCCAGCAGCCAAGCGACAGACCCTGATTCTTTCTTT. This encodes CASSQATDPDSFF.

This clone was seen a handful of times. The DNA of the CDR3 is TGTGCCAGCAAAACCGACAGGGGGCTGAATCAGCCCCAGCATTTT. Translating it yields CASKTDRGLNQPQHF. The chain links TRBV6-5 to TRBJ1-5; 10 bases are shared with TRBD1. J was trimmed by 4 bases and V by 7 bases; bases with no gene match: 7. The CDR3 length is 15 residues. CDR1 and CDR2 (germline): MNHEY, SVGAGI.

Ten or more counts support this clone. V gene TRBV5-1 combines with J gene TRBJ1-4; D is uncertain. The V and J ends lost 1 base and 6 bases respectively, with 7 bases between them. Germline V gene lookup returns CDR1 SGHRS and CDR2 YFSETQ. The CDR3 sequence is 13 residues long. CDR3 loop: CASSLNTDEKLFF. The CDR3 bases are TGCGCCAGCAGCTTGAACACAGATGAAAAACTGTTTTTT.

The CDR3 region has the DNA TGTGCCAGCTCACGAGGGGGAGGGGTGGCCTATGGCTACACCTTC. Its protein product is CASSRGGGVAYGYTF. The rearrangement joins TRBV6-5 to TRBJ1-2; D perhaps matches TRBD1 (6 bases). Trimming removed 8 bases at V and 4 bases at J, with 20 bases between. The CDR3 runs 15 residues. The germline gives CDR1 MNHEY, CDR2 SVGAGI.

This sequence joins TRBV5-4 and TRBJ1-4; D may be TRBD1 (6 bases). Germline V CDR1 and CDR2: SGHNT, YYREEE (reference sequence). The CDR3 runs 16 residues. Deletions cut 1 base from V and 0 bases from J, with 10 bases between. CDR3 amino acids: CASSLNRASTNEKLFF. The CDR3 DNA reads as TGTGCCAGCAGCTTGAACAGGGCCTCAACTAATGAAAAACTGTTTTTT.

This chain uses TRBV18 with TRBJ1-4, with 8 positions matching TRBD1. The CDR3 runs 13 residues. Germline trimming cut 3 bases from V and 6 bases from J; bases unmatched to any gene: 0. Germline loops: CDR1 KGHSH, CDR2 LQKENI. CDR3 bases: TGTGCCAGCTCACCGACAGGGGATGAAAAACTGTTTTTT. Encoded protein: CASSPTGDEKLFF. The full variable domain, in which reference TRBV18 and TRBJ1-4 provide the parts outside the CDR3, is NAGVMQNPRHLVRRRGQEARLRCSPMKGHSHVYWYRQLPEEGLKFMVYLQKENIIDESGMPKERFSAEFPKEGPSILRIQQVVRGDSAAYFCASSPTGDEKLFFGSGTQLSVL.